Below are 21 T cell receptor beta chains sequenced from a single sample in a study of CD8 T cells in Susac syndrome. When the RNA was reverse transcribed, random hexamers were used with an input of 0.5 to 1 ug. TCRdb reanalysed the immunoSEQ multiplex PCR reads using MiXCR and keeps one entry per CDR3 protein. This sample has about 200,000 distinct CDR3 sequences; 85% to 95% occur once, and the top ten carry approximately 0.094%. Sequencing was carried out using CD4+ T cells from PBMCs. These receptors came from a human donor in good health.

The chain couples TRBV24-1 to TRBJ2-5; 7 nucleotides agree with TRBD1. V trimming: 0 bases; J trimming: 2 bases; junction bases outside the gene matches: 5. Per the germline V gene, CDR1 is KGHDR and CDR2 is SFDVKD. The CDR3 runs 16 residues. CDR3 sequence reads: CATSDLRQGNQETQYF. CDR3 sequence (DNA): TGTGCCACCAGTGATTTGAGACAGGGAAATCAAGAGACCCAGTACTTC.

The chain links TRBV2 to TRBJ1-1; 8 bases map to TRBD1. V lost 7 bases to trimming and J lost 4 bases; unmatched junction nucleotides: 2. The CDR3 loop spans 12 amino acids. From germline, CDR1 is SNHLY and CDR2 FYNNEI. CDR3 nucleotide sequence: TGTGCCAGCAATGACAGGGGCACTGAAGCTTTCTTT. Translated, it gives CASNDRGTEAFF.

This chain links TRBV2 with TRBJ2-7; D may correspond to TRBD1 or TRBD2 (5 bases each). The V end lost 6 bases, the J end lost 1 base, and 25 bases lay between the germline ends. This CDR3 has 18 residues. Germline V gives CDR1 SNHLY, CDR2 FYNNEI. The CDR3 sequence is CASRPPRHRDRLSYEQYV. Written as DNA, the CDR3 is TGTGCCAGCAGGCCTCCTCGACACCGGGACCGCCTTTCCTACGAGCAGTACGTC.

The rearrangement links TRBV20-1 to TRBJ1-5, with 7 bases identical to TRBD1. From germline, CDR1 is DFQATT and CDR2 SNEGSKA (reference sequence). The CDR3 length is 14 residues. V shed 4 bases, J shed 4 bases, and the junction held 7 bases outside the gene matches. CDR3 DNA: TGCAGTGCTAAAGGGGGCGCGGGGAATCAGCCCCAGCATTTT. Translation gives CSAKGGAGNQPQHF.

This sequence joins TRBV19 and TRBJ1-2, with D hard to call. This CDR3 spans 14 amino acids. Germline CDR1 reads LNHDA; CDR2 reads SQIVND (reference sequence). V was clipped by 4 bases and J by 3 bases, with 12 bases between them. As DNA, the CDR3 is TGTGCCAGTAGTAGGACCGACCTACACTATGGCTACACCTTC. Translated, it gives CASSRTDLHYGYTF. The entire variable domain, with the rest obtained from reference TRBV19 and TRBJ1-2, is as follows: DGGITQSPKYLFRKEGQNVTLSCEQNLNHDAMYWYRQDPGQGLRLIYYSQIVNDFQKGDIAEGYSVSREKKESFPLTVTSAQKNPTAFYLCASSRTDLHYGYTFGSGTRLTVV.

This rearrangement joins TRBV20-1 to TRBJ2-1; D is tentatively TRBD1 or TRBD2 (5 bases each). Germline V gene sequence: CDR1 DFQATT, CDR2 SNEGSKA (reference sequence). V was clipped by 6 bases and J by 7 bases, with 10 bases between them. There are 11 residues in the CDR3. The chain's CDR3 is CSARGWNEQFF. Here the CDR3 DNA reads TGCAGTGCGAGGGGTTGGAATGAGCAGTTCTTC.

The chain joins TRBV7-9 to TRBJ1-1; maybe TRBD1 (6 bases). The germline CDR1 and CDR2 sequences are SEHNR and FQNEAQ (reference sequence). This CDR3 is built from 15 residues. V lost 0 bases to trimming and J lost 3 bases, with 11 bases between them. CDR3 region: CASSLANTGYTEAFF. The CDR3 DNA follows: TGTGCCAGCAGCTTAGCTAATACAGGGTACACTGAAGCTTTCTTT.

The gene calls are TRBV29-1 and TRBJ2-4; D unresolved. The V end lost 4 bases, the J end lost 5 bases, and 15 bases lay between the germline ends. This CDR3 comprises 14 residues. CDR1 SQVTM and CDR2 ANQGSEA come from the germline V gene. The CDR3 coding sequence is TGCAGCGTTGCTAACCCAGAAACCCAAAACATTCAGTACTTC. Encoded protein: CSVANPETQNIQYF.

The CDR3 reads CATSRQPEGDTQYF. The CDR3 nucleotides are TGCGCCACCAGTAGACAGCCAGAAGGAGATACGCAGTATTTT. The V and J genes are TRBV5-1 and TRBJ2-3, with TRBD1 as a possible D gene (5 bases). The CDR3 length is 14 residues. With 9 bases removed from V and 5 bases from J, the gap between germline ends came to 19 bases. Germline CDR1 is SGHRS and CDR2 is YFSETQ.

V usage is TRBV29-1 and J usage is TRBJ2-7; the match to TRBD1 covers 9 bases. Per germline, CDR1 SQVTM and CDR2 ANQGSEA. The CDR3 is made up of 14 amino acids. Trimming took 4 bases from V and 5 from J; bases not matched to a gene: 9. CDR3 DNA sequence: TGCAGCGTTGTAGTTCCGGGACAGGGCCACGAGCAGTACTTC. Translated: CSVVVPGQGHEQYF.

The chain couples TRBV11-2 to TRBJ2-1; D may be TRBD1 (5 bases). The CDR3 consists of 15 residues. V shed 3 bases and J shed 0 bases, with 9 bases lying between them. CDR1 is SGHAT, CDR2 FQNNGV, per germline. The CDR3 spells CASSFRVSSYNEQFF. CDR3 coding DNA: TGTGCCAGCAGCTTCAGGGTGAGCTCCTACAATGAGCAGTTCTTC. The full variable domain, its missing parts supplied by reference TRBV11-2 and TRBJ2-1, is EAGVAQSPRYKIIEKRQSVAFWCNPISGHATLYWYQQILGQGPKLLIQFQNNGVVDDSQLPKDRFSAERLKGVDSTLKIQPAKLEDSAVYLCASSFRVSSYNEQFFGPGTRLTVL.

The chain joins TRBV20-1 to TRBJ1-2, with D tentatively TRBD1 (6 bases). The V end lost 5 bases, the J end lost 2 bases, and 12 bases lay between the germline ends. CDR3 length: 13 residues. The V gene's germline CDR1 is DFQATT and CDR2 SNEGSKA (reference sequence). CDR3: CSAPTTGNYGYTF. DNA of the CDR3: TGCAGTGCTCCAACAACAGGGAACTATGGCTACACCTTC.

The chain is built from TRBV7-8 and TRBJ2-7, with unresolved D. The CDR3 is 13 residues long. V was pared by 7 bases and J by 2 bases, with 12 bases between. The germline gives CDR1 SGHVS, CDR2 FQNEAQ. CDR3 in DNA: TGTGCCAGCACACCGGACCTAACCTACGAGCAGTACGTC. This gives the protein CASTPDLTYEQYV.

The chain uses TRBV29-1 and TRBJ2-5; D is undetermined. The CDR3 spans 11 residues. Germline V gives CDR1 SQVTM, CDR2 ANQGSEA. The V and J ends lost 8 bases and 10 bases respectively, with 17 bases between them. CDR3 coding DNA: TGCAGCTACCCGATTTCGGGTCTCCAGTACTTC. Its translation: CSYPISGLQYF.

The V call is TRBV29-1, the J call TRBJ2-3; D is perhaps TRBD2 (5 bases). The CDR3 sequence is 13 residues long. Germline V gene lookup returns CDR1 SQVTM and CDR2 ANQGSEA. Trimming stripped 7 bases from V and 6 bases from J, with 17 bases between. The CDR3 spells CSAERRDVDTQYF. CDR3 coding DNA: TGCAGCGCCGAGCGGCGCGACGTGGATACGCAGTATTTT.

The CDR3 bases are TGTGCCTGGGTCGTACGACTAAAATCCGCTGAGCAGTTCTTC. It codes for CAWVVRLKSAEQFF. The chain recombines TRBV30 with TRBJ2-1, with D possibly TRBD2 on 5 matching bases. This CDR3 comprises 14 residues. Trimming removed 5 bases from V and 9 bases from J, with 20 bases in between. Looked up from germline, CDR1 is GTSNPN and CDR2 is SVGIG (reference sequence).

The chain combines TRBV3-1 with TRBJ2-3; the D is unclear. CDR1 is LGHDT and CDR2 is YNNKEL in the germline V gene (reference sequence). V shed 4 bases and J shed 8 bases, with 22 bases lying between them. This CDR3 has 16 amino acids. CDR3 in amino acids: CASSPRYEIPLATQYF. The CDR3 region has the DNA TGTGCCAGCAGCCCGAGGTACGAAATACCCCTGGCTACGCAGTATTTT.

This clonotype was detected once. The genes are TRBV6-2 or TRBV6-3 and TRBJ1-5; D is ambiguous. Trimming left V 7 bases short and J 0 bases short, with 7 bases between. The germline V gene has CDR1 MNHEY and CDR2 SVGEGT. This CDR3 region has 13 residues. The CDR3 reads CASKRDSNQPQHF. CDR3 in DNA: TGTGCCAGCAAGCGGGATAGCAATCAGCCCCAGCATTTT.

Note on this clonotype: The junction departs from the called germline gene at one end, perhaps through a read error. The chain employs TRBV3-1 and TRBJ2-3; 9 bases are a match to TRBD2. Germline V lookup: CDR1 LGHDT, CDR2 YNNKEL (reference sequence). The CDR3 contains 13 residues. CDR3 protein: CASSPAEAGGLRF. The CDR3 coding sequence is TGTGCCAGCAGCCCCGCCGAGGCGGGGGGGCTTCGTTTT.

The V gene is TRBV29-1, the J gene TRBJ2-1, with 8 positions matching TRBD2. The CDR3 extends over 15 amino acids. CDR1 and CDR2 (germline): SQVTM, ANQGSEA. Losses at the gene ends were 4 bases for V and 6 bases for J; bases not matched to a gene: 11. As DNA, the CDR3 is TGCAGCGTTGTGACCGGGACTAGAGTTGCCAATGAGCAGTTCTTC. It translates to CSVVTGTRVANEQFF.

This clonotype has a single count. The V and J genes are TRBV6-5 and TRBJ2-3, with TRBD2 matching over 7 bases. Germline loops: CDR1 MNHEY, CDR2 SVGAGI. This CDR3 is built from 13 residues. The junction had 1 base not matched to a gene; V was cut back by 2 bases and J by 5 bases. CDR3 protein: CASSYGRGDTQYF. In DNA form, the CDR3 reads TGTGCCAGCAGTTACGGGAGGGGAGATACGCAGTATTTT.